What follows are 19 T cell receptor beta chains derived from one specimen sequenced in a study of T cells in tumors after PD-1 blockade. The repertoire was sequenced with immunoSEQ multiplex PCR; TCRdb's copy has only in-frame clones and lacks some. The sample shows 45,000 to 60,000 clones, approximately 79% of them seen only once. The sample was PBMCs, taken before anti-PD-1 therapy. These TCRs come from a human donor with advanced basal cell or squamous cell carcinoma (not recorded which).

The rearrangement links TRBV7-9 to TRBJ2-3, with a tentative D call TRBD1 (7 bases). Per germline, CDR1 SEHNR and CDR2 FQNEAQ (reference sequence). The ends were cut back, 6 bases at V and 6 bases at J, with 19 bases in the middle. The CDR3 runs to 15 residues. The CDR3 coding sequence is TGTGCCAGCAGTCCCTCGGAGGGGGCCGGTGATACGCAGTATTTT. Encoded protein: CASSPSEGAGDTQYF.

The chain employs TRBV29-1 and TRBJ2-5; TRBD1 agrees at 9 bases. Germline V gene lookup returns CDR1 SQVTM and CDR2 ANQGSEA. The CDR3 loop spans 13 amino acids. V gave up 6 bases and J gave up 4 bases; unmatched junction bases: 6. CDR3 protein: CSVAQTGGETQYF. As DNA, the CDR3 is TGCAGCGTGGCACAGACAGGGGGAGAGACCCAGTACTTC.

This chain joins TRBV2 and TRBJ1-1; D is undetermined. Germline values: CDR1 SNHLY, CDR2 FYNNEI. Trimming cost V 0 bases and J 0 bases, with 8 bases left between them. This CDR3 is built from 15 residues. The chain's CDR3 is CASSEALVMNTEAFF. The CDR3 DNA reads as TGTGCCAGCAGTGAAGCGTTGGTTATGAACACTGAAGCTTTCTTT.

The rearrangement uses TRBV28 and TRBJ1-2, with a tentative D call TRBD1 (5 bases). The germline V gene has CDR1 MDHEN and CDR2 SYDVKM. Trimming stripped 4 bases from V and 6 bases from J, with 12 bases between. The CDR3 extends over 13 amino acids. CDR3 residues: CASSSWGSDGYTF. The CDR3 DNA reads TGTGCCAGCAGTTCGTGGGGCTCGGATGGCTACACCTTC.

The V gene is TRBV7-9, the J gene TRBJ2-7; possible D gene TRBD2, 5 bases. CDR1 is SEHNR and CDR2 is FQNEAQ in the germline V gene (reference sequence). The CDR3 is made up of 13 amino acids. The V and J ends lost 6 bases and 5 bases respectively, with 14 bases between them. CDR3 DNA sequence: TGTGCCAGCAGTCAAGATCGGGGTCACGAGCAGTACTTC. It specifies CASSQDRGHEQYF.

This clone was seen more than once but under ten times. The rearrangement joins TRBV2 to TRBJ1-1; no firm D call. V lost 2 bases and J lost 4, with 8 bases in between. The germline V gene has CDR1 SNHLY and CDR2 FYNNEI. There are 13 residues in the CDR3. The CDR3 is CASSERLGTEAFF. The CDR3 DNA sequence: TGTGCCAGCAGTGAAAGGCTAGGCACTGAAGCTTTCTTT.

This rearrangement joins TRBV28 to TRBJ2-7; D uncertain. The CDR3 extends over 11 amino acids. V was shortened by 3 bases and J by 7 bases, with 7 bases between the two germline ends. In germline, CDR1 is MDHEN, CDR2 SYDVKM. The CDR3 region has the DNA TGTGCCAGCAGTTTTGAGTGGGAGCAGTACTTC. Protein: CASSFEWEQYF. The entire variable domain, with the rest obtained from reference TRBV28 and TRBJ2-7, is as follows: DVKVTQSSRYLVKRTGEKVFLECVQDMDHENMFWYRQDPGLGLRLIYFSYDVKMKEKGDIPEGYSVSREKKERFSLILESASTNQTSMYLCASSFEWEQYFGPGTRLTVT.

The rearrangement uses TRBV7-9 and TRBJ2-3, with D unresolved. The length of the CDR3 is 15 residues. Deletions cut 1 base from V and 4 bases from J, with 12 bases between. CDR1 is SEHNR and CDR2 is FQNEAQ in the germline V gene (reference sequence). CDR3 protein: CASSLGPGRADTQYF. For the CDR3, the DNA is TGTGCCAGCAGCTTAGGCCCCGGCAGAGCAGATACGCAGTATTTT.

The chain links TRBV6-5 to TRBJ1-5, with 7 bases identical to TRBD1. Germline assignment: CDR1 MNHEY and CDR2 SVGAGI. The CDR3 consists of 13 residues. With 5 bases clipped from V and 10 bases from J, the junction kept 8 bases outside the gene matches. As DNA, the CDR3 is TGTGCCAGCAGTCTCAGGGGGAAGGAACCCCAGCATTTT. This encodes CASSLRGKEPQHF.

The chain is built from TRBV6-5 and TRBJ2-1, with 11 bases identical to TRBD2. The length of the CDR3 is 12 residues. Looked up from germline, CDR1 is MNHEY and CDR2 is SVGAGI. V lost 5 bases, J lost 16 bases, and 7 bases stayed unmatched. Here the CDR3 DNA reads TGTGCCAGCAGTAAAAGGGGACTAGCGGAATTCTTC. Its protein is CASSKRGLAEFF.

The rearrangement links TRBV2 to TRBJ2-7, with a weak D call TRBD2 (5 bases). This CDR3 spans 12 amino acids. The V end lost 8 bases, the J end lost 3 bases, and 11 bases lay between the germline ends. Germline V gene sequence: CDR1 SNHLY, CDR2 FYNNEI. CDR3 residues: CASGPAGYEQYF. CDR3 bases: TGTGCCAGCGGTCCCGCGGGCTACGAGCAGTACTTC.

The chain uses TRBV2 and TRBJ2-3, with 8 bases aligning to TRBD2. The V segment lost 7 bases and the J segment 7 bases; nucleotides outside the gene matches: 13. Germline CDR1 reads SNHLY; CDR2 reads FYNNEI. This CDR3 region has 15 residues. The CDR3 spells CASTSRGTRINTQYF. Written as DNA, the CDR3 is TGTGCCAGCACTTCTCGTGGGACTAGAATTAATACGCAGTATTTT.

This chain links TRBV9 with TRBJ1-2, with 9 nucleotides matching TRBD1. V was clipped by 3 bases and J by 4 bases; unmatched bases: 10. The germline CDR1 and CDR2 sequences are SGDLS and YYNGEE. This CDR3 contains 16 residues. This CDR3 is CASSATPPTGGYGYTF. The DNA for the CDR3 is TGTGCCAGCAGCGCAACCCCCCCGACAGGGGGCTATGGCTACACCTTC.

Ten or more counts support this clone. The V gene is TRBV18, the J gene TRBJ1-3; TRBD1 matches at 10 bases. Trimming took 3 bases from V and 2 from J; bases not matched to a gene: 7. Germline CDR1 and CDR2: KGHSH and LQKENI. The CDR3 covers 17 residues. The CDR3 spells CASSPGTGASTGNTIYF. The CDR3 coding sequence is TGTGCCAGCTCACCCGGGACAGGGGCCTCCACTGGAAACACCATATATTTT.

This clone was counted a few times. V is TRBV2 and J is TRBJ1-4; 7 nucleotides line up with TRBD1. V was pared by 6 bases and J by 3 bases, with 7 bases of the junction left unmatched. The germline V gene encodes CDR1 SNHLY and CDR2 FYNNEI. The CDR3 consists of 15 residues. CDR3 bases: TGTGCCAGCAGATCCAGGGGGGAGTCTAATGAAAAACTGTTTTTT. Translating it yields CASRSRGESNEKLFF.

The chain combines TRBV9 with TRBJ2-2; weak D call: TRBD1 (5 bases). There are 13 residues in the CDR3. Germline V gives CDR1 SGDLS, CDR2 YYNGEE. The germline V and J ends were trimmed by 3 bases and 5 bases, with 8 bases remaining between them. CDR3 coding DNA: TGTGCCAGCAGCGAGGACATTACCGGGGAGCTGTTTTTT. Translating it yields CASSEDITGELFF. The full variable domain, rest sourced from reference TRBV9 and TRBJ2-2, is DSGVTQTPKHLITATGQRVTLRCSPRSGDLSVYWYQQSLDQGLQFLIQYYNGEERAKGNILERFSAQQFPDLHSELNLSSLELGDSALYFCASSEDITGELFFGEGSRLTVL.

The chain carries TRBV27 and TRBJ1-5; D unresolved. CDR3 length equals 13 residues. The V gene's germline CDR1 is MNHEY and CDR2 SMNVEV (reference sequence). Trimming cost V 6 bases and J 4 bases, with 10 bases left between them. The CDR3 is CASSPGINQPQHF. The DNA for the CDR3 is TGTGCCAGCAGCCCAGGCATTAATCAGCCCCAGCATTTT.

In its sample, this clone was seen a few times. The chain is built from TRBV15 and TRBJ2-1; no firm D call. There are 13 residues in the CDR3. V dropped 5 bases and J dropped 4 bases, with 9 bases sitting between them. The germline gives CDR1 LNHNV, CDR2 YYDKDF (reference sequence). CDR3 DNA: TGTGCCACCAGCCCCACAAGATACAATGAGCAGTTCTTC. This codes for CATSPTRYNEQFF.

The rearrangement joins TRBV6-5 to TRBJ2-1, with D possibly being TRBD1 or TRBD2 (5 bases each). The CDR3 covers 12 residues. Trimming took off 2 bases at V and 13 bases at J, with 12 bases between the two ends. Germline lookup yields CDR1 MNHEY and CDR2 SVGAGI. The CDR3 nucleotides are TGTGCCAGCAGTTACGGGACCTCTTATCAGTTCTTC. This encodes CASSYGTSYQFF.